The clone carrying this T cell receptor beta chain occurred once. This sample is part of a study of blood T cell repertoires in COVID-19. Germline V lookup: CDR1 SGDLS, CDR2 YYNGEE. The CDR3 sequence is 14 residues long. V was clipped by 4 bases and J by 4 bases, with 14 bases between them. Cohorts were based on clinical histories the participants reported. Using immunoSEQ multiplex PCR, the repertoire was profiled, and TCRdb retains in-frame clones only, with some absent. This sample has approximately 260,000 clones, with approximately 84% found just once. Sample: PBMCs or T cells enriched from blood (not recorded which). The sequence came from a middle-aged man who had recovered from COVID-19. This chain connects TRBV9 to TRBJ1-1; no clear D gene. CDR3 sequence reads: CASSLQAYRTEAFF. In DNA, the CDR3 is TGTGCCAGCAGCCTCCAGGCGTATCGCACTGAAGCTTTCTTT.